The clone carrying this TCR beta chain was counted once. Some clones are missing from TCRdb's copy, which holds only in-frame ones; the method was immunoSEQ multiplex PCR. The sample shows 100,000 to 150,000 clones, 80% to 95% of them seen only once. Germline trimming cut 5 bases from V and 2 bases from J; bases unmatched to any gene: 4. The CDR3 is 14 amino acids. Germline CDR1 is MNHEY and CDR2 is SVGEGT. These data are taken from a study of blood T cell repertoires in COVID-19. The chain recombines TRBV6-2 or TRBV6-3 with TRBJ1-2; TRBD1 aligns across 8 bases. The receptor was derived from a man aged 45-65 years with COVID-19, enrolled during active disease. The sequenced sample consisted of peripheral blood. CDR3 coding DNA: TGTGCCAGCAGTCAGACAGGGGCGAACTATGGCTACACCTTC. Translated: CASSQTGANYGYTF.